The 5 T cell receptor beta chains below come from one sample, sequenced in a study of post-analysis software for immune sequencing data. These receptors' antigens are unknown. cDNA libraries for TCR beta contained unique molecular identifiers. MiXCR, run by TCRdb on the PCR reads, gives a single entry per CDR3 protein. The sample contains under 200,000 distinct CDR3 sequences, around 30% of which appear only once. Study findings and constraints: In patients, TRBV5-6, TRBV5-1 and TRBV20-1 belonged to five or six TRBV segments found more frequently than in controls.

Sequencing was performed on blood. All receptors derive from a girl aged 2-17 years with multiple sclerosis.

This clonotype was seen ten or more times. The chain combines TRBV7-9 with TRBJ2-7, with D possibly matching TRBD1 (6 bases). The germline gives CDR1 SEHNR, CDR2 FQNEAQ (reference sequence). The ends were cut back, 5 bases at V and 4 bases at J, with 15 bases in the middle. The CDR3 runs to 14 residues. The CDR3 nucleotides read TGTGCCAGCAGCCGTGGAAGGGACACGTACGAGCAGTACTTC. Its protein is CASSRGRDTYEQYF.

This clonotype was counted at least ten times. The genes are TRBV4-1 and TRBJ1-5; 10 nucleotides agree with TRBD1. The ends lost 3 bases at V and 6 bases at J; junction bases unmatched: 8. There are 16 residues in the CDR3. CDR1 is MGHRA and CDR2 is YSYEKL in the germline V gene. CDR3 sequence (DNA): TGCGCCAGCAGCCATCCTGGACAGGGGGGTCGTCAGCCCCAGCATTTT. Translation gives CASSHPGQGGRQPQHF.

This clonotype has a handful of counts. The gene calls are TRBV12-3 or TRBV12-4 and TRBJ2-5, with D uncertain. V lost 5 bases and J 1 base, leaving 8 bases between the germline ends. The CDR3 loop spans 13 amino acids. The CDR3 protein is CASSRVFQETQYF. DNA of the CDR3: TGTGCCAGCAGTAGGGTCTTCCAAGAGACCCAGTACTTC.

A few counts support this clonotype. This chain joins TRBV5-6 and TRBJ2-7, with TRBD1 matching 9 bases. CDR1 and CDR2 (germline): SGHDT, YYEEEE. V was pared by 1 base and J by 5 bases, with 10 bases of the junction left unmatched. CDR3 length: 16 residues. The DNA for the CDR3 is TGTGCCAGCAGCTTGTCCCTCGGGACAGGGATCCACGAGCAGTACTTC. It is translated as CASSLSLGTGIHEQYF.

This clonotype was detected ten times or more. This chain uses TRBV12-3 or TRBV12-4 with TRBJ2-5; 11 nucleotides match TRBD2. The CDR3 is 15 amino acids. J gave up 5 bases and V 5 bases, and 7 bases lay outside the gene matches. CDR3 nucleotide sequence: TGTGCCAGCAGTCTGCGACTAGCGGGGATGGAGACCCAGTACTTC. This sequence encodes CASSLRLAGMETQYF.